The 24 T cell receptor beta chains in this list originate from one sample, sequenced in a study of blood T cell repertoires in COVID-19 (dated by TCRdb to the early 2020s). Preparation of the library involved the immunoSEQ multiplex PCR assay. The immuneACCESS repertoire file appears here via TCRdb, limited to in-frame rearrangements. These files lack a portion of the clones; in checked studies, under half of the deficit traces to unresolved V genes, and the cause of the others is not known. The sample table holds roughly 130,000 clones, of which roughly 89% were seen once. Approximately 8.9% of the sample lies in the top ten. The sequenced material came from peripheral blood. The receptors were sampled from a man in his thirties or forties with COVID-19, enrolled during active disease.

V is TRBV15 and J is TRBJ1-4; D unclear. The V gene's germline CDR1 is LNHNV and CDR2 YYDKDF (reference sequence). The CDR3 is 13 residues long. V shed 8 bases and J shed 5 bases, with 12 bases lying between them. The CDR3 region is CATREGINEKLFF. The CDR3 DNA follows: TGTGCCACCCGAGAGGGTATCAATGAAAAACTGTTTTTT.

V usage is TRBV13 and J usage is TRBJ2-7; a possible D gene is TRBD1 (6 bases). Trimming took 1 base from V and 2 from J, leaving 9 bases between them. Germline assignment: CDR1 PRHDT and CDR2 FYEKMQ (reference sequence). CDR3 size: 14 residues. The CDR3 reads CASSLAGHPYEQYF. DNA for the CDR3: TGTGCCAGCAGCTTAGCGGGACACCCCTACGAGCAGTACTTC.

This clone was found a few times. This chain links TRBV7-8 with TRBJ2-7; no definite D call. The CDR3 runs 14 residues. Trimming removed 1 base at V and 2 bases at J, with 9 bases between. Germline CDR1 SGHVS, CDR2 FQNEAQ. The CDR3 here is CASSLVGLTYEQYF. CDR3 DNA: TGTGCCAGCAGCTTAGTTGGCTTGACCTACGAGCAGTACTTC.

The chain combines TRBV6-5 with TRBJ1-6, with 10 bases fitting TRBD1. The ends lost 10 bases at V and 9 bases at J; junction bases unmatched: 12. CDR1 and CDR2 from the germline V gene are MNHEY and SVGAGI. The CDR3 totals 15 residues. Here the CDR3 DNA reads TGTGCCACCACGACAGGGGGCCGGGGGCGTTCACCCCTCCACTTT. This codes for CATTTGGRGRSPLHF.

This sequence joins TRBV6-6 and TRBJ2-7, with 9 positions matching TRBD2. CDR3 length equals 15 residues. The V gene's germline CDR1 is MNHNY and CDR2 SVGAGI (reference sequence). V shed 7 bases and J 1 base; nucleotides not matched to a gene: 8. CDR3 DNA: TGTGCCAGCAACCCGACTAGCGGACAATCCTACGAGCAGTACTTC. Its protein product is CASNPTSGQSYEQYF.

The chain has TRBV27 and TRBJ2-7; 7 bases fit TRBD2. There are 14 residues in the CDR3. After removal of 6 bases from V and 4 bases from J, the junction contained 9 bases not matched to a gene. In germline, CDR1 is MNHEY, CDR2 SMNVEV (reference sequence). This CDR3 is CASRKRGAFYEQYF. CDR3 bases: TGTGCCAGCAGAAAGCGGGGCGCCTTTTACGAGCAGTACTTC.

The genes are TRBV3-1 (or the pseudogene TRBV3-2) and TRBJ2-1; 13 nucleotides line up with TRBD2. The CDR3 length is 19 residues. After removal of 4 bases from V and 0 bases from J, the junction contained 9 bases not matched to a gene. The germline gives CDR1 LGHDT, CDR2 YNNKEL (reference sequence). CDR3 sequence reads: CASSPPGLAGSGSYNEQFF. CDR3 nucleotide sequence: TGTGCCAGCAGCCCCCCGGGACTAGCGGGAAGTGGCTCCTACAATGAGCAGTTCTTC.

CDR3 region: CASSQNYGYTF. The CDR3 DNA follows: TGTGCCAGCAGCCAAAACTATGGCTACACCTTC. The V call is TRBV28, the J call TRBJ1-2; no firm D call. The CDR3 spans 11 residues. Germline V gene data show CDR1 as MDHEN and CDR2 as SYDVKM. The V and J ends lost 6 bases and 2 bases respectively, with 4 bases between them.

V gene TRBV29-1 combines with J gene TRBJ1-2; TRBD1 is a possible D gene (5 bases). Germline values: CDR1 SQVTM, CDR2 ANQGSEA. Trimming stripped 5 bases from V and 4 bases from J, with 14 bases between. The CDR3 consists of 13 residues. CDR3 nucleotide sequence: TGCAGCGTTCAGCAGGGTCAGGGCTATGGCTACACCTTC. Protein: CSVQQGQGYGYTF.

The chain couples TRBV4-2 to TRBJ2-3; D remains ambiguous. The germline V gene has CDR1 LGHNA and CDR2 YNFKEQ. The ends were cut back, 1 base at V and 6 bases at J, with 11 bases in the middle. This CDR3 spans 14 amino acids. CDR3 nucleotides: TGTGCCAGCAGCCAAGGGGCCGTCTCGGATACGCAGTATTTT. Protein: CASSQGAVSDTQYF.

V and J are TRBV6-5 and TRBJ2-2, with a tentative D call TRBD2 (5 bases). The V and J ends lost 10 bases and 3 bases respectively, with 15 bases between them. The CDR3 extends over 14 amino acids. CDR1 and CDR2 (germline): MNHEY, SVGAGI. The CDR3 region has the DNA TGTGCCACAACCCATCGAGGGTACACCGGGGAGCTGTTTTTT. Its protein product is CATTHRGYTGELFF.

The V gene is TRBV4-1, the J gene TRBJ2-1, with D perhaps TRBD1 (6 bases). Trimming pared 0 bases from V and 7 bases from J, leaving 13 bases between. The CDR3 loop spans 15 amino acids. Germline-derived CDR1 and CDR2 are MGHRA and YSYEKL. The CDR3 here is CASSQDRGSINEQFF. CDR3 nucleotide sequence: TGCGCCAGCAGCCAAGACAGGGGCTCGATTAATGAGCAGTTCTTC.

This clone was observed a few times. This rearrangement joins TRBV29-1 to TRBJ2-7; 7 bases line up with TRBD2. J was trimmed by 4 bases and V by 3 bases; bases with no gene match: 12. CDR3 size: 15 residues. The germline CDR1 and CDR2 sequences are SQVTM and ANQGSEA. This CDR3 reads CSVEWREKSGYEQYF. The DNA for the CDR3 is TGCAGCGTTGAGTGGCGGGAGAAGTCGGGGTACGAGCAGTACTTC.

The J gene is TRBJ2-7, the V gene TRBV29-1; D is perhaps TRBD1 (6 bases). Germline CDR1 is SQVTM and CDR2 is ANQGSEA. Trimming took 6 bases from V and 1 from J, leaving 10 bases between them. The CDR3 is 12 amino acids. CDR3 amino acids: CSVRTASYEQYF. In nucleotides, the CDR3 is TGCAGCGTCCGGACAGCTTCCTACGAGCAGTACTTC.

This chain links TRBV6-5 with TRBJ2-7; possibly TRBD2 for D (6 bases). The CDR3 is made up of 14 amino acids. Germline CDR1 reads MNHEY; CDR2 reads SVGAGI. Deletions cut 10 bases from V and 5 bases from J, with 21 bases between. CDR3 in amino acids: CATSGGSRGHEQYF. The CDR3 bases are TGTGCCACTTCTGGGGGGAGTAGAGGTCACGAGCAGTACTTC.

This chain uses TRBV11-2 with TRBJ2-5; D unclear. CDR1 and CDR2 (germline): SGHAT, FQNNGV. Trimming cost V 2 bases and J 2 bases, with 12 bases left between them. CDR3 size: 15 residues. CDR3 sequence (DNA): TGTGCCAGCAGCTTATTCCTCGCGGATCAAGAGACCCAGTACTTC. It specifies CASSLFLADQETQYF.

The chain joins TRBV7-2 to TRBJ2-3, with 9 bases fitting TRBD1. Trimming removed 2 bases from V and 1 base from J; junction bases left unmatched: 13. Per the germline V gene, CDR1 is SGHTA and CDR2 is FQGNSA. This CDR3 is 19 amino acids long. The DNA for the CDR3 is TGTGCCAGCAGCTTAATCTGGTACAGGGGGCGCGATGGCACAGATACGCAGTATTTT. Translation gives CASSLIWYRGRDGTDTQYF.

The chain has TRBV20-1 and TRBJ2-7, with 7 bases matching TRBD1. Germline-derived CDR1 and CDR2 are DFQATT and SNEGSKA (reference sequence). The V segment lost 6 bases and the J segment 6 bases; nucleotides outside the gene matches: 5. This CDR3 region has 11 residues. The CDR3: CSAPTGPEQYF. The CDR3 region has the DNA TGCAGTGCGCCGACAGGGCCCGAGCAGTACTTC.

The chain uses TRBV5-1 and TRBJ1-4; D possibly corresponds to TRBD1 (5 bases). Germline lookup yields CDR1 SGHRS and CDR2 YFSETQ. V was clipped by 4 bases and J by 5 bases, with 15 bases between them. This CDR3 is 15 amino acids long. The CDR3 sequence is CASSPEGQRNEKLFF. Written as DNA, the CDR3 is TGCGCCAGCAGCCCGGAGGGGCAGCGGAATGAAAAACTGTTTTTT.

The rearrangement uses TRBV27 and TRBJ2-7, with 12 positions matching TRBD2. CDR1 and CDR2 (germline): MNHEY, SMNVEV (reference sequence). The CDR3 has 15 amino acids. V shed 7 bases and J 4 bases; nucleotides not matched to a gene: 8. The CDR3 coding sequence is TGTGCCAGCAACAAACGGACTAGCGGGATATACGAGCAGTACTTC. Its translation is CASNKRTSGIYEQYF.

The V call is TRBV21-1, the J call TRBJ1-1; the D call TRBD1 from the table was never checked on the DNA. TRBV21-1 is tagged as a pseudogene. This CDR3 spans 17 amino acids. CDR3 DNA: TGTGCCAGCAGCAAAATTTTGTCAGGGGGCAGAGACACTGAAGCTTTCTTT. Translation: CASSKILSGGRDTEAFF.

The V call is TRBV29-1, the J call TRBJ2-5; D not certain. Trimming removed 5 bases at V and 0 bases at J, with 7 bases between. This CDR3 spans 12 amino acids. CDR1 SQVTM and CDR2 ANQGSEA come from the germline V gene. The CDR3 DNA sequence: TGCAGCGTTTCGGTGTACCAAGAGACCCAGTACTTC. It is translated as CSVSVYQETQYF.

The chain uses TRBV6-5 and TRBJ1-1; D possibly corresponds to TRBD1 (6 bases). The V gene lost 6 bases and the J gene lost 1 base, with 9 bases spanning the gap. Germline CDR1 reads MNHEY; CDR2 reads SVGAGI. This CDR3 is built from 13 residues. The CDR3 DNA reads as TGTGCCAGCAGGAAGACAGGGAACACTGAAGCTTTCTTT. It translates to CASRKTGNTEAFF.

V is TRBV28 and J is TRBJ2-7; possibly TRBD1 for D (5 bases). Trimming pared 5 bases from V and 3 bases from J, leaving 17 bases between. CDR3 length: 15 amino acids. Germline assignment: CDR1 MDHEN and CDR2 SYDVKM. CDR3 sequence (DNA): TGTGCCAGCAGTCCCCAGGCAGGGATGGACTACGAGCAGTACTTC. Residues: CASSPQAGMDYEQYF.